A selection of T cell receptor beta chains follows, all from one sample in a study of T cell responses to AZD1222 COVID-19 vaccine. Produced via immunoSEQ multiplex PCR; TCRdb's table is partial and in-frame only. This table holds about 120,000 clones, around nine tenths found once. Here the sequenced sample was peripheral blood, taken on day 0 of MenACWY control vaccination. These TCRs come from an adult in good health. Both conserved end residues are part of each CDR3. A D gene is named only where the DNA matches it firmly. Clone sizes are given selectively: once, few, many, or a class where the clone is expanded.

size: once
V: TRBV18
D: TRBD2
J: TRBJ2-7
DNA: TGTGCCAGCTCCCCCCGCGGGACTAGCGGGGGTCCTAGCTACGAGCAGTACTTC
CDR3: CASSPRGTSGGPSYEQYF

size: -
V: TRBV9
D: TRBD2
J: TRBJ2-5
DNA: TGTGCCAGCAGCCCGGGGACTAGCAAAGAGACCCAGTACTTC
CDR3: CASSPGTSKETQYF

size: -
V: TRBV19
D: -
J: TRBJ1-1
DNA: TGTGCCAGTAGTATCCAGAACACTGAAGCTTTCTTT
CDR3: CASSIQNTEAFF

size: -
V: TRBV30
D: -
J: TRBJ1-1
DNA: TGTGCCTGGAGTTTCGAGAACACTGAAGCTTTCTTT
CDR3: CAWSFENTEAFF

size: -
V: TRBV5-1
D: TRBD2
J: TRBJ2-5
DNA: TGCGCCAGCAGCGGGAGGGCCGGAGAGACCCAGTACTTC
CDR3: CASSGRAGETQYF

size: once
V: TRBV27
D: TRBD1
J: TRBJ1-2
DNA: TGTGCCAGCAGTCCAGGGACAGGGGTTGGCTACACCTTC
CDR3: CASSPGTGVGYTF

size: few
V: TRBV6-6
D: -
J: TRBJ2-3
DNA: TGTGCCAGCACCCCACCCCCGGGACACCGCACAGATACGCAGTATTTT
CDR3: CASTPPPGHRTDTQYF

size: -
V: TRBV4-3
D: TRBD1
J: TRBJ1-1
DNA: TGCGCCAGCAGCCAAGCAACCCAGGGGGTGGCTAACACTGAAGCTTTCTTT
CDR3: CASSQATQGVANTEAFF

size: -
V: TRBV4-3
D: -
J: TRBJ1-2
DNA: TGCGCCAGCAGCCAGTTGGGGCAGGGGCGAAGCTACACCTTC
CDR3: CASSQLGQGRSYTF

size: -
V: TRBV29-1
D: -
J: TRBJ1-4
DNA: TGCAGCGTCCAGGGGTTGGGTGAAAAACTGTTTTTT
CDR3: CSVQGLGEKLFF

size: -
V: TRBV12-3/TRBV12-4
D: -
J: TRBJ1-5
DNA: TGTGCCAGCAGTAAAGGTTTCAATCAGCCCCAGCATTTT
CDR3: CASSKGFNQPQHF

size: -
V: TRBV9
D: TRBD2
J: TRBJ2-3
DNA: TGTGCCAGCAGCGCCCCCCAAGGACTAGCGGGAGGGGATACGCAGTATTTT
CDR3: CASSAPQGLAGGDTQYF